The 22 T cell receptor beta chains in this list originate from one sample, sequenced in a study of blood T cell repertoires in COVID-19 (dated by TCRdb to 2018 to 2020). Libraries were built with the immunoSEQ multiplex PCR assay. The table was pulled from immuneACCESS by TCRdb, which kept in-frame rearrangements only. Such tables lose some clones; where checked, under half of the loss comes from unresolved V genes, and the rest has no known cause. The sample data list approximately 230,000 clones, and around 90% of these were observed just once. The ten largest clones represent about 6% of the sample. Sequenced input: PBMCs or T cells enriched from blood (not recorded which). The receptors originated from a woman aged 25 to 45 with acute COVID-19.

The V gene is TRBV25-1, the J gene TRBJ2-5, with TRBD1 matching over 8 bases. J gave up 4 bases and V 4 bases, and 8 bases lay outside the gene matches. Germline CDR1 MGHDK, CDR2 SYGVNS. This CDR3 has 15 amino acids. CDR3 bases: TGTGCCAGCAGTGCTACAGGGGGAGGCGGAGAGACCCAGTACTTC. This translates into CASSATGGGGETQYF.

V and J are TRBV7-9 and TRBJ2-3; 12 bases fit TRBD2. In germline, CDR1 is SEHNR, CDR2 FQNEAQ (reference sequence). The CDR3 spans 16 residues. V shed 5 bases, J shed 4 bases, and the junction held 7 bases outside the gene matches. For the CDR3, the DNA is TGTGCCAGCAGCCCTAGCGGGGGGGCCACACCAGATACGCAGTATTTT. Its translation is CASSPSGGATPDTQYF.

This chain joins TRBV19 and TRBJ1-5, with a tentative D call TRBD1 (5 bases). CDR1 LNHDA and CDR2 SQIVND come from the germline V gene (reference sequence). Trimming shortened V by 5 bases and J by 1 base, and 9 bases separated the two germline ends. This CDR3 spans 14 amino acids. The CDR3 loop is CASSFQGSNQPQHF. In DNA, the CDR3 is TGTGCCAGTAGTTTCCAGGGAAGCAATCAGCCCCAGCATTTT.

The chain recombines TRBV10-2 with TRBJ2-1; 12 nucleotides agree with TRBD1. V lost 11 bases and J lost 0; bases outside the gene matches: 11. The CDR3 consists of 17 residues. Looked up from germline, CDR1 is WSHSY and CDR2 is SAAADI. CDR3 DNA: TGCGCCGGAGGGGGACAGGGGGCCAGTGGCTCCTACAATGAGCAGTTCTTC. Translated, it gives CAGGGQGASGSYNEQFF.

The V call is TRBV2, the J call TRBJ1-1, with 7 bases matching TRBD1. Germline values: CDR1 SNHLY, CDR2 FYNNEI. This CDR3 has 14 residues. With 6 bases clipped from V and 1 base from J, the junction kept 5 bases outside the gene matches. For the CDR3, the DNA is TGTGCCAGCAGGGGGGACAGACGGAACACTGAAGCTTTCTTT. Its translation is CASRGDRRNTEAFF.

The rearrangement joins TRBV9 to TRBJ2-2; 16 bases agree with TRBD2. Trimming removed 1 base from V and 4 bases from J; junction bases left unmatched: 13. Germline V gene data show CDR1 as SGDLS and CDR2 as YYNGEE. The CDR3 loop spans 21 amino acids. CDR3 nucleotide sequence: TGTGCCAGCAGCGTACTCCCCCAGGGACTAGCGGGGGGGCGGGGCACCGGGGAGCTGTTTTTT. It is translated as CASSVLPQGLAGGRGTGELFF.

This chain connects TRBV30 to TRBJ2-5, with 9 bases identical to TRBD2. Germline V gives CDR1 GTSNPN, CDR2 SVGIG (reference sequence). V trimming: 2 bases; J trimming: 7 bases; junction bases outside the gene matches: 14. The CDR3 has 16 residues. CDR3 coding DNA: TGTGCCTGGAGTCTACCTCTGGGTAGCGGGGGTCTGACCCAGTACTTC. Protein: CAWSLPLGSGGLTQYF.

The chain couples TRBV5-5 to TRBJ2-7, with 7 nucleotides matching TRBD1. CDR3 length equals 14 residues. Germline-derived CDR1 and CDR2 are SGHKS and YYEKEE (reference sequence). Trimming took 3 bases from V and 2 from J; bases not matched to a gene: 5. Here the CDR3 DNA reads TGTGCCAGCAGCTCCACAGGGGATCCCTACGAGCAGTACTTC. This gives the protein CASSSTGDPYEQYF.

This sequence joins TRBV12-3 or TRBV12-4 and TRBJ2-7; D is unclear. V was pared by 1 base and J by 7 bases, with 11 bases between. The CDR3 sequence is 13 residues long. The CDR3 DNA sequence: TGTGCCAGCAGTTTAGGAGGCTATTTTGAGCAGTACTTC. Translation: CASSLGGYFEQYF.

This chain links TRBV5-1 with TRBJ2-7; 10 bases are shared with TRBD2. Germline V gene lookup returns CDR1 SGHRS and CDR2 YFSETQ. V was pared by 5 bases and J by 1 base, with 3 bases of the junction left unmatched. The CDR3 sequence is 14 residues long. CDR3 sequence: CASSSSGGSYEQYF. CDR3 coding DNA: TGCGCCAGCAGTTCTAGCGGGGGATCCTACGAGCAGTACTTC.

This clone appeared once. CDR3: CASSAFSGNTIYF. The CDR3 bases are TGTGCCAGCAGCGCCTTCTCTGGAAACACCATATATTTT. V and J are TRBV9 and TRBJ1-3; D ambiguous. This CDR3 has 13 amino acids. V lost 3 bases and J lost 0, with 4 bases in between. The germline CDR1 and CDR2 sequences are SGDLS and YYNGEE.

V gene TRBV11-2 combines with J gene TRBJ1-1; D remains unclear. CDR1 is SGHAT and CDR2 is FQNNGV in the germline V gene. The CDR3 extends over 14 amino acids. V lost 0 bases, J lost 9 bases, and 14 bases lay in between. For the CDR3, the DNA is TGTGCCAGCAGCTTAGACCGACCGGACGGGAAAGCTTTCTTT. Protein product: CASSLDRPDGKAFF.

The chain is built from TRBV5-1 and TRBJ2-5; 8 nucleotides agree with TRBD1. The CDR3 is made up of 16 amino acids. CDR1 is SGHRS and CDR2 is YFSETQ in the germline V gene. Germline trimming cut 0 bases from V and 2 bases from J; bases unmatched to any gene: 6. The CDR3 loop is CASSLALGQGQETQYF. CDR3 bases: TGCGCCAGCAGCTTGGCCCTTGGACAGGGACAAGAGACCCAGTACTTC.

The CDR3 is CASSLVVGQETQYF. CDR3 nucleotide sequence: TGTGCCAGCAGCTTAGTGGTGGGGCAGGAGACCCAGTACTTC. This chain links TRBV7-2 with TRBJ2-5; tentatively, D is TRBD1 (5 bases). Germline V gene sequence: CDR1 SGHTA, CDR2 FQGNSA. The V end was cut by 1 base, the J end by 5 bases, with 11 bases between. This CDR3 contains 14 residues. The full variable domain, its missing parts supplied by reference TRBV7-2 and TRBJ2-5, is GAGVSQSPSNKVTEKGKDVELRCDPISGHTALYWYRQSLGQGLEFLIYFQGNSAPDKSGLPSDRFSAERTGGSVSTLTIQRTQQEDSAVYLCASSLVVGQETQYFGPGTRLLVL.

This clone was counted between two and nine times. The V call is TRBV4-3, the J call TRBJ1-2; the D is unclear. Per germline, CDR1 LGHNA and CDR2 YSLEER. The V end was cut by 4 bases, the J end by 3 bases, with 12 bases between. This CDR3 spans 14 amino acids. CDR3: CASSPGLGDYGYTF. CDR3 nucleotide sequence: TGCGCCAGCAGCCCGGGGTTAGGAGACTATGGCTACACCTTC.

The chain uses TRBV6-2 or TRBV6-3 and TRBJ2-7; 13 bases map to TRBD2. Germline CDR1 and CDR2: MNHEY and SVGEGT. The length of the CDR3 is 16 residues. V trimming: 3 bases; J trimming: 1 base; junction bases outside the gene matches: 3. CDR3 sequence (DNA): TGTGCCAGCAGTTATGGGACTAGCGGGGTATCCTACGAGCAGTACTTC. The encoded protein is CASSYGTSGVSYEQYF.

A note on this clone: The junction differs from germline at one of its ends, possibly a read error. The V call is TRBV6-6, the J call TRBJ1-4; 7 positions match TRBD1. The germline V gene encodes CDR1 MNHNY and CDR2 SVGAGI (reference sequence). This CDR3 spans 12 amino acids. The CDR3: CASSYSSRDSVF. The CDR3 DNA sequence: TGTGCCAGCAGTTACTCGAGTCGGGACAGCGTTTTT.

The CDR3 is CASSQRQGKDTEAFF. The CDR3 bases are TGTGCCAGCAGCCAAAGACAGGGGAAAGATACTGAAGCTTTCTTT. The V gene is TRBV4-2, the J gene TRBJ1-1, with 8 nucleotides matching TRBD1. Germline V gene data show CDR1 as LGHNA and CDR2 as YNFKEQ. V gave up 2 bases and J gave up 5 bases; unmatched junction bases: 7. The CDR3 consists of 15 residues.

The J gene is TRBJ2-1, the V gene TRBV12-3 or TRBV12-4; D may be TRBD2 (5 bases). Trimming cost V 6 bases and J 3 bases, with 9 bases left between them. The CDR3 has 13 residues. DNA of the CDR3: TGTGCCAGCAGCACAGCGGTCTACAATGAGCAGTTCTTC. Translated: CASSTAVYNEQFF.

The rearrangement links TRBV28 to TRBJ1-4, with 7 positions matching TRBD1. The CDR3 runs 13 residues. The J segment lost 7 bases and the V segment lost 6 bases, leaving 5 bases of the junction unmatched. CDR1 and CDR2 from the germline V gene are MDHEN and SYDVKM. CDR3 coding DNA: TGTGCCAGCAGAGGGGGCGCGGTTGAAAAACTGTTTTTT. The encoded protein is CASRGGAVEKLFF.

The chain employs TRBV28 and TRBJ2-3, with D perhaps TRBD2 (7 bases). V shed 5 bases and J shed 7 bases, with 25 bases lying between them. The CDR3 is 17 residues long. CDR1 and CDR2 from the germline V gene are MDHEN and SYDVKM. DNA for the CDR3: TGTGCCAGCAGTCCCAGCGGGGAGGGCAGGGGCGTTTATACGCAGTATTTT. This sequence encodes CASSPSGEGRGVYTQYF. The full variable domain, rest sourced from reference TRBV28 and TRBJ2-3, is DVKVTQSSRYLVKRTGEKVFLECVQDMDHENMFWYRQDPGLGLRLIYFSYDVKMKEKGDIPEGYSVSREKKERFSLILESASTNQTSMYLCASSPSGEGRGVYTQYFGPGTRLTVL.

In this sample, this clone turned up a few times. This rearrangement joins TRBV28 to TRBJ1-2; no definite D call. The V end lost 9 bases, the J end lost 0 bases, and 17 bases lay between the germline ends. The length of the CDR3 is 15 residues. Germline V gene lookup returns CDR1 MDHEN and CDR2 SYDVKM. The CDR3 reads CASTRSSASNYGYTF. CDR3 nucleotide sequence: TGTGCCAGTACCCGATCCAGCGCTTCTAACTATGGCTACACCTTC.